The present entry profiles one T cell receptor beta chain with its context. What it binds is not known. This record comes from a study of T cells expressing NK-cell markers. Whole-study context: Sequencing covered eight donors, seven HCMV-seropositive and one seronegative.

Study-wide points: Specificity for HCMV among expanded NKG2C+ T cell clones was not established. Four of the donors also had these clonotypes leading their CD3+CD56-NKG2C+ fraction.

TCRdb reprocessed the 5' RACE reads, with one entry per CDR3 protein and no DNA. The sample has fewer than 400,000 distinct CDR3 sequences. The germline V gene encodes CDR1 LGHNT and CDR2 FRNRAP. The CDR3 has 12 residues. The receptor comes from a woman aged 45-59 years in good health. The sample consisted of blood T cells: a sorted CD56 or NKG2C T cell subset, CD4+ or CD8+ T cells, or bulk PBMC T cells (not recorded which). The V gene is TRBV12-5, the J gene TRBJ2-5. The CDR3 is CASGLVRPTQYF. Variable domain in full (rest from reference TRBV12-5 and TRBJ2-5): DARVTQTPRHKVTEMGQEVTMRCQPILGHNTVFWYRQTMMQGLELLAYFRNRAPLDDSGMPKDRFSAEMPDATLATLKIQPSEPRDSAVYFCASGLVRPTQYFGPGTRLLVL.